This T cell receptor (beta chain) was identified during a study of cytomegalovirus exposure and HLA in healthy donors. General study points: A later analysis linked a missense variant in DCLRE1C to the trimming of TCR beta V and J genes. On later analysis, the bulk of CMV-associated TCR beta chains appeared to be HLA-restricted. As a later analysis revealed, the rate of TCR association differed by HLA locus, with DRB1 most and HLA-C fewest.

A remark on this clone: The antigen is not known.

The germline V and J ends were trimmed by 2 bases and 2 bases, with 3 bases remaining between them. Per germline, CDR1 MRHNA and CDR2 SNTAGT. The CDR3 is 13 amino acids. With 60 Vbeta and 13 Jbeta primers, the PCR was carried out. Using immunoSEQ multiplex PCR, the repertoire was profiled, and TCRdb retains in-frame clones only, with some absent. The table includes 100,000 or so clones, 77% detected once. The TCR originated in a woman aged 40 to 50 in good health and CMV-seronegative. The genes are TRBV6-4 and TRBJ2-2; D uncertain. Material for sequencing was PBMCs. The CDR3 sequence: CASSDPNTGELFF. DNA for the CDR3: TGTGCCAGCAGTGACCCAAACACCGGGGAGCTGTTTTTT.